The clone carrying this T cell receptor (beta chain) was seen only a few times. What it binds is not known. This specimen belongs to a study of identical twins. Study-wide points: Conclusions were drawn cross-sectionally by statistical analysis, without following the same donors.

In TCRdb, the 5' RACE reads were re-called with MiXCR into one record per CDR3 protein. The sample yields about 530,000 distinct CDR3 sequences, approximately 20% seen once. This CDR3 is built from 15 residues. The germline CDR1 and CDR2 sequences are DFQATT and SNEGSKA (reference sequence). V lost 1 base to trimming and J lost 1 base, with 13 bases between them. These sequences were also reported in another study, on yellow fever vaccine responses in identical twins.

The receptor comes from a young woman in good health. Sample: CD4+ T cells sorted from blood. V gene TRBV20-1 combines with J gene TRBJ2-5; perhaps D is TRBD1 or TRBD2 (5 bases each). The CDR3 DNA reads TGCAGTGCTAGAGTTTTCGGGGCCCTCCAAGAGACCCAGTACTTC. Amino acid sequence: CSARVFGALQETQYF.